These 20 T cell receptor beta chains came from one sample sequenced in a study of T cell changes during pregnancy in multiple sclerosis. This table comes from immunoSEQ multiplex PCR, and its TCRdb copy is limited to in-frame clones, with some not included. The sample holds tens of thousands of clones, approximately 96% seen once. The input for sequencing was CD8+ T cells from peripheral blood mononuclear cells, taken after pregnancy. The source of these receptors is a female donor with multiple sclerosis, enrolled in a pregnancy study.

The chain has TRBV19 and TRBJ1-4; D gene uncertain. The germline V gene has CDR1 LNHDA and CDR2 SQIVND (reference sequence). This CDR3 region has 14 residues. The V end was cut by 3 bases, the J end by 8 bases, with 13 bases between. CDR3 sequence reads: CASSIVRDGEKLFF. The CDR3 DNA reads TGTGCCAGTAGTATCGTCCGGGATGGCGAAAAACTGTTTTTT.

CDR3 in DNA: TGTGCCAGCAGCTTTAGGGAGGCCGACAATGAGCAGTTCTTC. Its protein is CASSFREADNEQFF. The J gene is TRBJ2-1, the V gene TRBV5-6, with D perhaps TRBD2 (6 bases). Germline V lookup: CDR1 SGHDT, CDR2 YYEEEE. The CDR3 totals 14 residues. Between the trimmed V and J ends, which lost 2 bases and 5 bases, there was a span of 11 bases. Variable domain in full (rest from reference TRBV5-6 and TRBJ2-1): DAGVTQSPTHLIKTRGQQVTLRCSPKSGHDTVSWYQQALGQGPQFIFQYYEEEERQRGNFPDRFSGHQFPNYSSELNVNALLLGDSALYLCASSFREADNEQFFGPGTRLTVL.

Concerning this clone itself: This sample includes further DNA sequences coding for the same CDR3. The chain has TRBV28 and TRBJ2-7; TRBD2 aligns across 12 bases. This CDR3 spans 15 amino acids. The germline gives CDR1 MDHEN, CDR2 SYDVKM. V shed 6 bases, J shed 3 bases, and the junction held 6 bases outside the gene matches. The CDR3 is CASRQTSGRVYEQYF. In nucleotides, the CDR3 is TGTGCCAGCAGACAGACTAGCGGGAGAGTCTACGAGCAGTACTTC.

The CDR3 region has the DNA TGTGCCAGCAGTTTAACTGTTAGCGGTAGCTCCTACAATGAGCAGTTCTTC. Translating it yields CASSLTVSGSSYNEQFF. The chain couples TRBV28 to TRBJ2-1, with D tentatively TRBD2 (6 bases). The CDR3 sequence is 17 residues long. The V gene lost 2 bases and the J gene lost 0 bases, with 14 bases spanning the gap. Per germline, CDR1 MDHEN and CDR2 SYDVKM.

CDR3 sequence: CASSLMTGDTEAFF. The DNA for the CDR3 is TGTGCCAGCAGCTTAATGACAGGGGACACTGAAGCTTTCTTT. The chain employs TRBV11-2 and TRBJ1-1; TRBD1 matches 8 bases. J was trimmed by 3 bases and V by 2 bases; bases with no gene match: 2. The CDR3 consists of 14 residues. The germline V gene has CDR1 SGHAT and CDR2 FQNNGV.

The chain joins TRBV28 to TRBJ2-7; 10 nucleotides align to TRBD1. Per germline, CDR1 MDHEN and CDR2 SYDVKM. V lost 4 bases to trimming and J lost 6 bases; unmatched junction nucleotides: 6. This CDR3 region has 14 residues. CDR3 nucleotides: TGTGCCAGCAGTTACACCGGGACAGGGGTCGAGCAGTACTTC. This gives the protein CASSYTGTGVEQYF.

The J gene is TRBJ2-3, the V gene TRBV7-2, with a tentative D call TRBD2 (6 bases). Per germline, CDR1 SGHTA and CDR2 FQGNSA. The ends were cut back, 2 bases at V and 4 bases at J, with 10 bases in the middle. The CDR3 extends over 14 amino acids. The CDR3 is CASSLKDYPDTQYF. DNA for the CDR3: TGTGCCAGCAGCTTAAAGGACTACCCAGATACGCAGTATTTT.

The chain combines TRBV5-4 with TRBJ1-1; a possible D gene is TRBD1 (5 bases). CDR3 length: 13 amino acids. CDR1 is SGHNT, CDR2 YYREEE, per germline (reference sequence). V lost 7 bases to trimming and J lost 1 base, with 11 bases between them. The CDR3 DNA reads as TGTGCCAGCCAAAGGGGCGAGAACACTGAAGCTTTCTTT. Protein: CASQRGENTEAFF.

The chain uses TRBV5-5 and TRBJ2-7, with TRBD2 identical over 8 bases. This CDR3 is built from 14 residues. V dropped 2 bases and J dropped 6; count of bases not matched to a gene: 7. Germline V gives CDR1 SGHKS, CDR2 YYEKEE (reference sequence). CDR3 sequence reads: CASSFSAGGSEQYF. The CDR3 DNA reads TGTGCCAGCAGCTTTTCGGCGGGAGGAAGCGAGCAGTACTTC.

V usage is TRBV6-1 and J usage is TRBJ1-2; D might be TRBD1 (6 bases). The CDR3 runs 14 residues. The germline CDR1 and CDR2 sequences are MNHNS and SASEGT. Between the trimmed V and J ends, which lost 1 base and 4 bases, there was a span of 10 bases. This CDR3 is CASSEDRDLYGYTF. In DNA form, the CDR3 reads TGTGCCAGCAGTGAAGACAGGGACCTCTATGGCTACACCTTC.

The chain has TRBV13 and TRBJ2-1; 8 positions agree with TRBD2. Per the germline V gene, CDR1 is PRHDT and CDR2 is FYEKMQ (reference sequence). The CDR3 runs 15 residues. V lost 6 bases and J lost 3; bases outside the gene matches: 7. The CDR3 protein is CASRYAGTSYNEQFF. CDR3 bases: TGTGCCAGCAGATACGCCGGGACTAGCTACAATGAGCAGTTCTTC.

This chain connects TRBV6-5 to TRBJ1-5, with D hard to call. Trimming removed 4 bases from V and 2 bases from J, with 9 bases in between. The germline gives CDR1 MNHEY, CDR2 SVGAGI. The CDR3 has 14 amino acids. CDR3 in amino acids: CASSSQLGNQPQHF. The CDR3 DNA reads TGTGCCAGCAGTTCTCAATTAGGCAATCAGCCCCAGCATTTT.

J is TRBJ2-3 and V is TRBV4-1; 10 nucleotides match TRBD1. J lost 5 bases, V lost 3 bases, and 8 bases had no gene match. Germline V gives CDR1 MGHRA, CDR2 YSYEKL. CDR3 size: 16 residues. CDR3 region: CASSQGPGQGIDTQYF. As DNA, the CDR3 is TGCGCCAGCAGCCAGGGGCCGGGACAGGGGATAGATACGCAGTATTTT.

CDR3 bases: TGTGCCAGCAGTTTACCGGGCGGGAGCCTCGAGCAGTACTTC. It is translated as CASSLPGGSLEQYF. The chain carries TRBV28 and TRBJ2-7; TRBD2 matches at 7 bases. The germline V gene encodes CDR1 MDHEN and CDR2 SYDVKM. J lost 6 bases, V lost 2 bases, and 7 bases had no gene match. The length of the CDR3 is 14 residues.

The genes are TRBV28 and TRBJ2-5; 14 bases are shared with TRBD2. The CDR3 totals 16 residues. The germline gives CDR1 MDHEN, CDR2 SYDVKM. V lost 4 bases, J lost 2 bases, and 3 bases stayed unmatched. CDR3 in amino acids: CASSSRTSGGQETQYF. The CDR3 nucleotides are TGTGCCAGCAGTTCAAGGACTAGCGGGGGGCAAGAGACCCAGTACTTC.

This chain joins TRBV5-1 and TRBJ2-1; the match to TRBD2 covers 7 bases. V was pared by 0 bases and J by 3 bases, with 6 bases of the junction left unmatched. The germline CDR1 and CDR2 sequences are SGHRS and YFSETQ. The CDR3 has 16 residues. CDR3 residues: CASSLGGGGFYNEQFF. The CDR3 DNA sequence: TGCGCCAGCAGCTTGGGTGGGGGGGGGTTCTACAATGAGCAGTTCTTC.

This sequence joins TRBV19 and TRBJ2-2; no reliable D call. The ends were cut back, 4 bases at V and 7 bases at J, with 13 bases in the middle. The CDR3 length is 14 residues. Germline CDR1 reads LNHDA; CDR2 reads SQIVND (reference sequence). CDR3 bases: TGTGCCAGTAGTACCTTCGGTTTCGGCGGGGAGCTGTTTTTT. Translation: CASSTFGFGGELFF.

This sequence joins TRBV18 and TRBJ1-2, with a possible D match to TRBD1 (5 bases). The CDR3 is made up of 14 amino acids. V was shortened by 4 bases and J by 2 bases, with 11 bases between the two germline ends. CDR1 and CDR2 (germline): KGHSH, LQKENI. CDR3 residues: CASSLAGLNYGYTF. DNA for the CDR3: TGTGCCAGCTCACTTGCGGGACTGAACTATGGCTACACCTTC. The full variable domain, in which reference TRBV18 and TRBJ1-2 provide the parts outside the CDR3, is NAGVMQNPRHLVRRRGQEARLRCSPMKGHSHVYWYRQLPEEGLKFMVYLQKENIIDESGMPKERFSAEFPKEGPSILRIQQVVRGDSAAYFCASSLAGLNYGYTFGSGTRLTVV.

The chain couples TRBV10-3 to TRBJ1-1; D is uncertain. Trimming cost V 10 bases and J 1 base, with 16 bases left between them. CDR3 size: 14 residues. CDR1 is ENHRY, CDR2 SYGVKD, per germline. CDR3 sequence: CATDAGYRNTEAFF. CDR3 DNA: TGTGCCACCGATGCGGGGTATAGGAACACTGAAGCTTTCTTT.

The chain carries TRBV4-1 and TRBJ2-1, with D possibly being TRBD1 (6 bases). Germline-derived CDR1 and CDR2 are MGHRA and YSYEKL. There are 17 residues in the CDR3. The ends were cut back, 0 bases at V and 0 bases at J, with 12 bases in the middle. The DNA of the CDR3 is TGCGCCAGCAGCCAAGAGGACAGCCCAAGCTCCTACAATGAGCAGTTCTTC. Its protein is CASSQEDSPSSYNEQFF.